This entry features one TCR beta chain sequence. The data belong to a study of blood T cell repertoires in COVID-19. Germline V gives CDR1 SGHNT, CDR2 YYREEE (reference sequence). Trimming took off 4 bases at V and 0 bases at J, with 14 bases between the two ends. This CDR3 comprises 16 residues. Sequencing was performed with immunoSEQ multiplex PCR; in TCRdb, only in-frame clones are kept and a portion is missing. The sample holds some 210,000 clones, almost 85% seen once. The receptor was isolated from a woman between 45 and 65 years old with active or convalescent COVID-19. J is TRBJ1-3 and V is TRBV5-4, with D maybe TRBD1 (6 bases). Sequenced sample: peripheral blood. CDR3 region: CASSPSGQTSGNTIYF. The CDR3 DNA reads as TGTGCCAGCAGCCCCTCGGGACAAACCTCTGGAAACACCATATATTTT. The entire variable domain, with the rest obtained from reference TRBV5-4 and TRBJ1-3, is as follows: ETGVTQSPTHLIKTRGQQVTLRCSSQSGHNTVSWYQQALGQGPQFIFQYYREEENGRGNFPPRFSGLQFPNYSSELNVNALELDDSALYLCASSPSGQTSGNTIYFGEGSWLTVV.